This entry describes one TCR beta chain. The sample's treatment: randomized to nivolumab then ipilimumab (arm A) or the reverse (arm B). PBMC sorting kept live CD3+CD8+ cells without CD19 or CD56. This entry is derived from a study of sequential checkpoint blockade in melanoma. Study details: First-line arms were nivolumab then ipilimumab, or the reverse, randomized 1:1. Both treatment sequences were followed by maintenance nivolumab.

Assay used: immunoSEQ multiplex PCR; TCRdb lists only in-frame clones, some missing. The sample includes roughly 12,000 clones, 60% to 80% of them seen just once. The ends were cut back, 8 bases at V and 6 bases at J, with 11 bases in the middle. The CDR3 is 12 amino acids. In germline, CDR1 is LNHDA, CDR2 SQIVND (reference sequence). The clonotype originates from a human donor with melanoma. The chain couples TRBV19 to TRBJ1-5, with D tentatively TRBD1 (5 bases). This material consisted of CD8+ T cells sorted from blood (inferred from file names), taken from a patient given nivolumab and ipilimumab in sequence. CDR3 bases: TGTGCCAGTTTTACGGGGGGTCAGCCCCAGCATTTT. Its translation is CASFTGGQPQHF.